Here is one T cell receptor beta chain with its context. Its antigen remains unidentified. For every donor, a draw yielded around 10 milliliters of peripheral blood. This specimen belongs to a study of blood T cells in healthy people across ages. Overall study findings and caveats: Diversity figures based on one million T cells were deemed too low.

The length of the CDR3 is 14 residues. CDR1 DFQATT and CDR2 SNEGSKA come from the germline V gene (reference sequence). Trimming pared 6 bases from V and 1 base from J, leaving 14 bases between. A second PCR, run for about 7 to 11 cycles, used a sample-barcoded 5' primer plus a J-beta primer mix. Each cDNA molecule was tagged by a template-switch adaptor that had 12 random nucleotides. Sequencing recovered at least 3 million CDR3-containing paired-end reads from each sample. TCRdb called the 5' RACE reads again in MiXCR, with one record for every CDR3 protein. Here the sample spans around 940,000 distinct CDR3 sequences, 51% being singletons.

Sequencing used blood. The J gene is TRBJ2-3, the V gene TRBV20-1, with D unresolved. The clonotype comes from a woman aged 60 to 75 in good health. CDR3 residues: CSATTKFGTDTQYF. The CDR3 DNA reads as TGCAGTGCCACCACTAAGTTTGGCACAGATACGCAGTATTTT.